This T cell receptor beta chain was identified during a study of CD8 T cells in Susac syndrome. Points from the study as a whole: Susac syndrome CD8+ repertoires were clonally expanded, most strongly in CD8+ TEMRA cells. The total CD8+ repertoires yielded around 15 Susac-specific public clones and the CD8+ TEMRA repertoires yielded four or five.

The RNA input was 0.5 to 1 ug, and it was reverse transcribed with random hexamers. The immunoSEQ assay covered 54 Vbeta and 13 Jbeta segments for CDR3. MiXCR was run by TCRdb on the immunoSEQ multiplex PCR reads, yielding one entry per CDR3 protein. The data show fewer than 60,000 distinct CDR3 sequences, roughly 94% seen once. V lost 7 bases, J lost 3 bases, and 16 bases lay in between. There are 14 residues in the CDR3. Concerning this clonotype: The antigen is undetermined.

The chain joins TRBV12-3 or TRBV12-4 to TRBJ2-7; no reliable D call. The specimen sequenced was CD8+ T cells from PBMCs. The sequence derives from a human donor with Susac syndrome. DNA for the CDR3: TGTGCCAGCAACAAAGAGGTACCAAACTACGAGCAGTACTTC. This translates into CASNKEVPNYEQYF.